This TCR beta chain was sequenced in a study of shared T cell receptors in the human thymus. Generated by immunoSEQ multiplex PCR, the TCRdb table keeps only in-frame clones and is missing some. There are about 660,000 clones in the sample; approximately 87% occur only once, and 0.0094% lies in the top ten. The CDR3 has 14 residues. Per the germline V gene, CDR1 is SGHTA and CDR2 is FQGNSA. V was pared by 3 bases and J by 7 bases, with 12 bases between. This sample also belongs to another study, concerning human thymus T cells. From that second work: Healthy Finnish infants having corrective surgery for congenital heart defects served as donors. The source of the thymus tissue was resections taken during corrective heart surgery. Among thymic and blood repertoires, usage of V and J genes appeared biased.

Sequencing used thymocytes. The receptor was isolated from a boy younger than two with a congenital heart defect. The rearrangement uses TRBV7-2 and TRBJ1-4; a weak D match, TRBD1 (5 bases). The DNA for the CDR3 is TGTGCCAGCAGCTTGAAGGGGATGGGTGAAAAACTGTTTTTT. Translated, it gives CASSLKGMGEKLFF.